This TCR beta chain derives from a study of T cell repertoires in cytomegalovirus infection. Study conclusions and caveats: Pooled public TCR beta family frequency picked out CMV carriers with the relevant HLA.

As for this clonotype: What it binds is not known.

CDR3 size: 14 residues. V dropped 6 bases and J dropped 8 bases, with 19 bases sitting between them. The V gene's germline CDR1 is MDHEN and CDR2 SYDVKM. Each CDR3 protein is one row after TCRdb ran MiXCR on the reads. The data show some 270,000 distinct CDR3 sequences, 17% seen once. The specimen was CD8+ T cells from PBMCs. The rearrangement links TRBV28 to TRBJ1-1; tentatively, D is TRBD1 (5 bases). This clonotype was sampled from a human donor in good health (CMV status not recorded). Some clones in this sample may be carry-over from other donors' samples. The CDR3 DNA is TGTGCCAGCAGGGTAGGCCGACTCTGGACAGAAGCTTTCTTT. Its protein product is CASRVGRLWTEAFF. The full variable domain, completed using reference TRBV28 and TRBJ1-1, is DVKVTQSSRYLVKRTGEKVFLECVQDMDHENMFWYRQDPGLGLRLIYFSYDVKMKEKGDIPEGYSVSREKKERFSLILESASTNQTSMYLCASRVGRLWTEAFFGQGTRLTVV.